This is a list of T cell receptor beta chains from one sample in a study of technical replicates of blood from a few donors. The protocol was immunoSEQ multiplex PCR, while the TCRdb copy is restricted to in-frame clones and leaves out a portion. This sample has about 68,000 clones, with nearly 98% found just once. Sequencing was performed on T cells isolated from PBMCs. The receptors were gathered from a human donor in good health. Both conserved end residues are part of each CDR3. Fields, in order: D gene, J gene, V gene, CDR3 protein, CDR3 DNA. The D gene is left open where the match is weak.

>NA|TRBJ1-1|TRBV27
CASRYSLNTEAFF
TGTGCCAGCAGGTACAGTTTAAACACTGAAGCTTTCTTT
>TRBD2|TRBJ2-6|TRBV5-6
CASSYIAGVTGANVLTF
TGTGCCAGCAGCTATATTGCGGGGGTTACCGGGGCCAACGTCCTGACTTTC
>NA|TRBJ2-5|TRBV4-1
CASSQDSGPEETQYF
TGCGCCAGCAGCCAAGACAGTGGGCCAGAAGAGACCCAGTACTTC
>TRBD1|TRBJ2-5|TRBV6-5
CASSWGQGKGETQYF
TGTGCCAGCAGTTGGGGACAGGGAAAGGGGGAGACCCAGTACTTC
>NA|TRBJ1-1|TRBV6-5
CASSYNAAGNTEAFF
TGTGCCAGCAGTTACAACGCAGCAGGGAACACTGAAGCTTTCTTT
>TRBD2|TRBJ2-1|TRBV6-5
CASSYSGTRLNNEQFF
TGTGCCAGCAGTTACTCCGGGACTAGGTTAAACAATGAGCAGTTCTTC
>TRBD2|TRBJ2-7|TRBV5-1
CASSLALAGPGDEQYF
TGCGCCAGCAGCTTGGCTCTAGCGGGGCCAGGGGACGAGCAGTACTTC
>NA|TRBJ2-5|TRBV9
CASSVDGRGPETQYF
TGTGCCAGCAGCGTAGATGGCAGGGGCCCAGAGACCCAGTACTTC
>TRBD2|TRBJ2-7|TRBV6-5
CASRLGTTEQYF
TGTGCCAGCAGGCTAGGGACTACCGAGCAGTACTTC
>TRBD1|TRBJ1-4|TRBV9
CASRADRDGEKLFF
TGTGCCAGCAGAGCCGACAGGGACGGGGAAAAACTGTTTTTT
>TRBD1|TRBJ1-2|TRBV6-4
CASSLEQGDYGYTF
TGTGCCAGCAGTTTAGAACAGGGGGACTATGGCTACACCTTC
>NA|TRBJ2-1|TRBV6-5
CAISPENSNEQFF
TGTGCCATTTCCCCCGAAAACAGCAATGAGCAGTTCTTC
>NA|TRBJ2-5|TRBV7-2
CASSAPRGPETQYF
TGTGCCAGCAGCGCCCCTAGAGGCCCAGAGACCCAGTACTTC
>NA|TRBJ1-5|TRBV7-9
CASSGGGGNQPQHF
TGTGCCAGCAGTGGCGGGGGTGGCAATCAGCCCCAGCATTTT
>NA|TRBJ2-5|TRBV11-2
CASSLGSYQETQYF
TGTGCCAGCAGCTTAGGAAGCTATCAAGAGACCCAGTACTTC
>NA|TRBJ1-5|TRBV28
CASSLRGEVTGGLLNQPQHF
TGTGCCAGCAGTTTGAGAGGCGAGGTGACCGGGGGGCTACTCAATCAGCCCCAGCATTTT
>NA|TRBJ2-5|TRBV11-2
CASSLAVLMETQYF
TGTGCCAGCAGCTTAGCCGTGCTAATGGAGACCCAGTACTTC
>NA|TRBJ2-1|TRBV19
CASSPSAGTDEQFF
TGTGCCAGTAGTCCTTCGGCGGGGACCGATGAGCAGTTCTTC
>TRBD2|TRBJ2-7|TRBV28
CASRAGLAGVIIYEQYF
TGTGCCAGCAGGGCGGGACTAGCGGGAGTGATCATCTACGAGCAGTACTTC
>NA|TRBJ1-2|TRBV29-1
CSARNIQGDGYTF
TGCAGCGCCAGAAATATACAGGGTGATGGCTACACCTTC
>NA|TRBJ2-1|TRBV27
CASSLFLANEQFF
TGTGCCAGCAGTTTATTCTTAGCAAACGAGCAGTTCTTC
>NA|TRBJ2-7|TRBV11-3
CASSAEAYEQYF
TGTGCCAGCAGCGCAGAAGCCTACGAGCAGTACTTC
>NA|TRBJ2-2|TRBV7-7
CASSLDIRPRTPGELFF
TGTGCCAGCAGCTTAGACATCAGGCCTAGGACACCCGGGGAGCTGTTTTTT
>NA|TRBJ1-5|TRBV5-1
CASSLDTRNQPQHF
TGCGCCAGCAGCTTGGACACCCGCAATCAGCCCCAGCATTTT
>TRBD1|TRBJ1-5|TRBV11-2
CASSLGPTGNSNQPQHF
TGTGCCAGCAGCTTAGGGCCGACAGGGAATAGCAATCAGCCCCAGCATTTT
>TRBD1|TRBJ1-4|TRBV5-4
CASSFRGTNEKLFF
TGTGCCAGCAGCTTCAGGGGGACTAATGAAAAACTGTTTTTT
>TRBD1|TRBJ2-5|TRBV2
CASTGLGTEEETQYF
TGTGCCAGCACTGGTCTCGGGACAGAAGAAGAGACCCAGTACTTC
>NA|TRBJ2-7|TRBV14
CASSQGATEQYF
TGTGCCAGCAGCCAGGGGGCCACCGAGCAGTACTTC
>NA|TRBJ1-5|TRBV5-1
CASSFGQGSQPQHF
TGCGCCAGCAGCTTTGGTCAGGGTTCTCAGCCCCAGCATTTT
>NA|TRBJ1-4|TRBV2
CASTTARSEKLFF
TGTGCCAGCACGACGGCTAGGAGCGAAAAACTGTTTTTT
>TRBD1|TRBJ1-2|TRBV2
CASRDHRDRDYGYTF
TGTGCCAGCAGGGATCACCGGGACAGAGACTATGGCTACACCTTC
>NA|TRBJ2-7|TRBV4-2
CASSPGAGVSYEQYF
TGTGCCAGCAGCCCTGGGGCAGGGGTCTCCTACGAGCAGTACTTC
>TRBD1|TRBJ2-5|TRBV5-1
CASSGQGGPETQYF
TGCGCCAGTTCTGGACAGGGCGGGCCAGAGACCCAGTACTTC
>NA|TRBJ1-1|TRBV30
CAWSKEGTEAFF
TGTGCCTGGAGTAAGGAGGGAACTGAAGCTTTCTTT
>NA|TRBJ1-1|TRBV4-1
CASSQVGSPEAFF
TGCGCCAGCAGCCAAGTTGGGAGTCCTGAAGCTTTCTTT
>NA|TRBJ1-4|TRBV9
CASSPVGGSEKLFF
TGTGCCAGCAGCCCTGTGGGGGGGAGTGAAAAACTGTTTTTT
>NA|TRBJ2-7|TRBV21-1
CASSKTPPYEQYF
TGTGCCAGCAGCAAGACACCACCCTACGAGCAGTACTTC